This T cell receptor beta chain emerged from a study of spatial heterogeneity in lung cancer. Overall study: In tumor regions, TCR transcript counts tracked strongly with a T cell module score from matched bulk RNA-seq. Each distinct TCR and UMI combination averaged more than ten appearances in raw reads.

This clonotype appeared a few times. Its antigen is unidentified. Study-level points and caveats: Tumor T cell coverage was estimated at 5.5% to 7% for alpha and 11% to 15% for beta chains. In tumors, expanded intratumoral alpha and beta TCR counts tracked mutation counts.

Time point given: sample taken at primary tumor resection. TCRdb recomputed calls from the 5' RACE reads with MiXCR, one row per CDR3 protein. The sample records some 97,000 distinct CDR3 sequences, under 4.5% being singletons. The sample in question was lung tumor tissue, obtained at surgery. This clonotype was obtained from a male donor with early-stage non-small cell lung cancer.

The CDR3 reads CASSQAGRYNEKLFF. The CDR3 DNA is TGCGCCAGCAGCCAAGCCGGGAGATATAATGAAAAACTGTTTTTT. V is TRBV4-1 and J is TRBJ1-4; D gene ambiguous. V was pared by 1 base and J by 4 bases, with 10 bases between. Germline V gene data show CDR1 as MGHRA and CDR2 as YSYEKL. CDR3 length equals 15 residues.